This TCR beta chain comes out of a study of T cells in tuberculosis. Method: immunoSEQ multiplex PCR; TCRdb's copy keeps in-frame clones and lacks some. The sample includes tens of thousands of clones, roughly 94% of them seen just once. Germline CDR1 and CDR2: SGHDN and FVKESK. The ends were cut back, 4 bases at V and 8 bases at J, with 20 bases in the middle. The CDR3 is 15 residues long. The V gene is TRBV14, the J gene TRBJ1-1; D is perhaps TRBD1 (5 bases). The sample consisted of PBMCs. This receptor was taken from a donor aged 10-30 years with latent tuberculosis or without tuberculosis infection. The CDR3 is CASSPRGGVVGEAFF. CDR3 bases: TGTGCCAGCAGCCCCCGGGGCGGGGTGGTGGGAGAAGCTTTCTTT. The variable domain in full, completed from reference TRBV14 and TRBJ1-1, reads EAGVTQFPSHSVIEKGQTVTLRCDPISGHDNLYWYRRVMGKEIKFLLHFVKESKQDESGMPNNRFLAERTGGTYSTLKVQPAELEDSGVYFCASSPRGGVVGEAFFGQGTRLTVV.